This TCR beta chain was found in a study of T cells in Graves' hyperthyroidism and ophthalmopathy (dated 2019 in TCRdb). With regard to the full study: Peripheral blood was sampled at the time of initial diagnosis, prior to any treatment. Once sampling was done, hyperthyroidism patients were given methimazole at a starting dose of 30 mg daily, whereas ophthalmopathy patients were given high-dose intravenous methylprednisolone. Thyroid tissue and blood T-cell repertoires from several Graves' hyperthyroidism patients were also compared in the study. An independent validation cohort of 18 to 20 hyperthyroidism patients and 15 or so patients who later progressed to ophthalmopathy tested prospective prediction of ophthalmopathy. The paper describes TCR Vbeta CDR3 sequencing of roughly 130 peripheral blood samples, made up of under 50 ophthalmopathy patients, 70 to 75 hyperthyroidism patients and roughly 17 progressor patients. To identify TCR V-J signatures that set the groups apart, the researchers used a discovery cohort of 90 to 100 patients, made up of about 44 with Graves' ophthalmopathy and 57 with stable Graves' hyperthyroidism. The 75 to 100 discovery patients were randomly divided into training and test sets at a 7:3 ratio.

What the research found in general, with its limitations: A 13 V-J signature model separated ophthalmopathy from stable hyperthyroidism, with over 85% sensitivity and roughly 81% specificity in cross-validation and 80%/75% in testing. In validation, progression to ophthalmopathy was predicted by the model with roughly 69% sensitivity and 72.22% specificity, a median of around 5.9 months before onset. Most expanded thyroid clonotypes (frequency above 0.001) were also found in blood, which suggests that blood repertoires may mirror thyroid immune responses. No statistical method was used to fix the sample size in advance, and group allocation was not hidden from the investigators.

Stable Graves' hyperthyroidism was defined as no progression to ophthalmopathy during 18 months of follow-up. Hyperthyroidism patients were newly diagnosed, had a disease duration of under 2 months, and were aged 18 to 65 years. Any patient with an uncontrolled infection, another autoimmune disease, pregnancy or lactation was excluded. Diagnoses were established on the basis of clinical symptoms, serum thyroxine and TRAb, thyroid ultrasound, and orbital computed tomography. PBMCs were isolated from 10 ml of fresh peripheral blood by Ficoll-Paque density gradient centrifugation. Trizol reagent was used to extract total RNA, and RNA quality was then checked on an Agilent 2100 Bioanalyzer. TCR beta CDR3 regions were amplified from RNA transcripts. The first round of RT-PCR for the TCR CDR3 was performed with the HTBI primer set and the Qiagen OneStep RT-PCR kit. The libraries were constructed in a second round of multiplex PCR and then size-selected and purified. Paired-end sequencing of the libraries was performed with 100 bp reads on an Illumina HiSeq2000. The authors' analysis ran thus. Raw data were processed with SOAPnuke, discarding reads with adapters, uncalled bases, mean Phred below 15, or no exact constant-primer or identifier match. COPE v1.2.5 was used to merge the high-quality paired reads, and each unique nucleotide sequence was defined as a clonotype. MiTCR v1.1 was used to align clonotypes to the IMGT TRBV, TRBD and TRBJ reference segments. The analysis included only V-J combinations with a frequency above 0.0001, which together covered more than 98% of the repertoires. The TCS score was defined as the ratio of F50 (clonal expansion) to E x V (chaos), calculated using BLOSUM62-based TCRdist between CDR3 peptides within each V-J. Welch's t-statistics and random forest reduced 500 to 550 V-J features to 13, which were used in a naive Bayes classifier (R e1071). Using fastp trimming at Q25 and MiXCR clonotype assembly, TCRdb reanalyzed the public sequencing data and kept in-frame beta chains. Each entry is one CDR3 protein sequence, shown with its most common DNA and genes. These V and J calls derive from TCRdb rather than the authors' analysis. Here the sample has 350,000 to 400,000 distinct CDR3 sequences; approximately 20% occur a single time. 3.7% of the sample comes from the top ten.

The table lists this clonotype with a count of one. Its target antigen remains unknown. No quality values exist for individual bases; no much larger clone is one base distant. Weak support is all one read offers. V was cut back by 1 base and J by 7 bases, leaving a gap of 4 bases between them. Sequences DFQATT (CDR1) and SNEGSKA (CDR2) are obtained from the germline V gene (reference sequence). From the cysteine up to the phenylalanine, the CDR3 has a length of 10 residues. The entry retains the CDR3 DNA only, 30 bases that are in frame from base 1. The chain is made from TRBV20-1 and TRBJ2-5; no D gene is confidently identified. Input material: blood. The TCR was taken from a woman between 18 and 29 years old with Graves' hyperthyroidism. The sequenced DNA: TGCAGTGCTAGAGGTCCGACCCAGTACTTC. This translates into CSARGPTQYF.